This T cell receptor (beta chain) originates from a study of blood T cells in healthy people across ages. Healthy Caucasian individuals from Russia aged roughly 6 to 90 served as donors. Trimming removed 1 base at V and 10 bases at J, with 23 bases between. Germline CDR1 is LGHNA and CDR2 is YSLEER. The CDR3 is 17 amino acids. The use of a sample-barcoded 5' primer and a J-beta primer mix characterized a second PCR of about 6 to 11 cycles. TCRdb analysed the 5' RACE reads with MiXCR anew, one entry per CDR3 protein. The data hold approximately 1,000,000 distinct CDR3 sequences, with 35% to 40% observed a single time.

This receptor was obtained from a man in his late teens or twenties in good health. Material: blood. The chain combines TRBV4-3 with TRBJ2-1, with D possibly TRBD2 on 5 matching bases. CDR3 in amino acids: CASSQVGEGRGMYEQFF. The CDR3 DNA is TGCGCCAGCAGCCAAGTCGGGGAAGGGCGCGGTATGTACGAGCAGTTCTTC.